Listed below are T cell receptor beta chains from one sample, sequenced in a study of identical twins. TCRdb called the 5' RACE reads again in MiXCR, with one record for every CDR3 protein. The table has 450,000 to 500,000 distinct CDR3 sequences, more than 13% seen once. The data also belong to a second study, concerning yellow fever vaccine responses in identical twins.

The sequenced sample consisted of CD4+ T cells sorted from blood. The receptors originated from a woman in her late teens or twenties in good health. The CDR3 runs from the conserved cysteine through the conserved F or W. A D gene is named only where the DNA matches it firmly. Expanded clones get a size class; other rows say once, few or many, or leave the size out.

clone size,J gene,V gene,CDR3 length,D gene,CDR3 protein,CDR3 DNA
many,TRBJ2-2,TRBV10-3,16,NA,CAISVAGDSNTGELFF,TGTGCCATCAGTGTGGCAGGGGATTCGAACACCGGGGAGCTGTTTTTT
NA,TRBJ1-5,TRBV29-1,12,NA,CSVAGVNQPQHF,TGCAGCGTTGCCGGGGTCAATCAGCCCCAGCATTTT
NA,TRBJ2-1,TRBV29-1,13,TRBD2,CSGTRGGAREQFF,TGCAGCGGCACTAGGGGAGGGGCTCGCGAGCAGTTCTTC
NA,TRBJ2-1,TRBV5-5,16,NA,CASSLDGGISYNEQFF,TGTGCCAGCAGCTTGGATGGAGGGATCTCCTACAATGAGCAGTTCTTC
few,TRBJ2-5,TRBV3-1,14,NA,CASSPRGTRETQYF,TGTGCCAGCAGCCCCCGTGGGACCCGAGAGACCCAGTACTTC
NA,TRBJ2-7,TRBV27,15,NA,CASSALTGRPYEQYF,TGTGCCAGCAGCGCACTCACAGGTAGACCCTACGAGCAGTACTTC
few,TRBJ2-1,TRBV7-9,15,NA,CASSGRYDPYNEQFF,TGTGCCAGCAGCGGGAGGTACGACCCCTACAATGAGCAGTTCTTC
NA,TRBJ2-2,TRBV28,14,NA,CASSINQIRGELFF,TGTGCCAGCAGTATCAATCAGATTCGCGGGGAGCTGTTTTTT
NA,TRBJ2-2,TRBV28,15,NA,CASSPSGTHTGELFF,TGTGCCAGCTCCCCTTCCGGGACACACACCGGGGAGCTGTTTTTT
NA,TRBJ1-4,TRBV18,17,TRBD1,CASSQRGTGELYEKLFF,TGTGCCAGCTCCCAGCGCGGGACAGGGGAGCTATACGAAAAACTGTTTTTT
NA,TRBJ2-7,TRBV7-8,13,NA,CASSLIPTYEQYF,TGTGCCAGCAGCTTAATCCCGACCTACGAGCAGTACTTC
NA,TRBJ2-1,TRBV9,15,NA,CASSVGGNSYNEQFF,TGTGCCAGCAGCGTAGGCGGGAACTCCTACAATGAGCAGTTCTTC
few,TRBJ2-7,TRBV10-3,15,NA,CAISDARVSSYEQYF,TGTGCCATCAGTGATGCGCGGGTCAGCTCCTACGAGCAGTACTTC
few,TRBJ2-5,TRBV20-1,13,NA,CSASPQMVETQYF,TGCAGTGCTAGCCCCCAGATGGTAGAGACCCAGTACTTC
few,TRBJ1-2,TRBV5-1,14,NA,CASSLEPEPYGYTF,TGCGCCAGCAGCTTGGAACCGGAGCCCTATGGCTACACCTTC
NA,TRBJ1-5,TRBV3-1,15,TRBD1,CASSQGQDGNQPQHF,TGTGCCAGCAGCCAGGGACAGGATGGCAATCAGCCCCAGCATTTT
few,TRBJ2-7,TRBV7-2,15,TRBD2,CASSLVATSSYEQYF,TGTGCCAGCAGCTTAGTTGCGACTAGCAGTTACGAGCAGTACTTC
few,TRBJ1-5,TRBV20-1,14,TRBD1,CSARSQGARKPQHF,TGCAGTGCTAGATCCCAGGGGGCGCGGAAGCCCCAGCATTTT
NA,TRBJ1-1,TRBV2,13,NA,CATAGGRDTEAFF,TGTGCCACCGCCGGTGGTAGAGACACTGAAGCTTTCTTT
NA,TRBJ2-4,TRBV6-1,13,NA,CASSEDNRRGSNF,TGTGCCAGCAGTGAAGATAATCGTAGGGGGTCAAACTTC
few,TRBJ2-3,TRBV9,15,NA,CASSLLQRPTDTQYF,TGTGCCAGCAGCCTATTACAGAGACCCACAGATACGCAGTATTTT
NA,TRBJ2-1,TRBV5-5,14,NA,CASIEGGVPDEQFF,TGTGCCAGCATTGAGGGGGGGGTTCCGGATGAGCAGTTCTTC
many,TRBJ1-4,TRBV20-1,16,NA,CSGASSRAQDNEKLFF,TGCAGTGGGGCCTCCTCGAGGGCACAGGATAATGAAAAACTGTTTTTT
NA,TRBJ2-1,TRBV20-1,10,NA,CSAALNEQFF,TGCAGTGCAGCGTTAAATGAGCAGTTCTTC
many,TRBJ2-1,TRBV5-1,14,TRBD1,CASRKGQGYNEQFF,TGCGCCAGCAGAAAGGGACAGGGTTACAATGAGCAGTTCTTC
few,TRBJ1-4,TRBV11-2,12,TRBD1,CASSFDRVKLFF,TGTGCCAGCAGCTTCGACAGGGTCAAACTGTTTTTT
NA,TRBJ2-5,TRBV3-1,16,TRBD1,CASSQGVGQALQTQYF,TGTGCCAGCAGCCAAGGGGTCGGACAGGCCCTACAGACCCAGTACTTC
NA,TRBJ2-7,TRBV7-2,17,TRBD2,CASARGASGITSYEQYF,TGTGCCAGCGCCCGGGGTGCTAGCGGGATAACCTCCTACGAGCAGTACTTC
few,TRBJ2-1,TRBV10-3,15,TRBD2,CAIRGLAGTLGEQFF,TGTGCCATCAGAGGACTAGCGGGGACCCTCGGTGAGCAGTTCTTC
NA,TRBJ1-2,TRBV4-1,12,NA,CASRNPGDGYTF,TGCGCCAGCAGAAACCCGGGAGATGGCTACACCTTC
NA,TRBJ1-1,TRBV20-1,12,NA,CSASQTWSEAFF,TGCAGTGCTAGTCAAACATGGTCTGAAGCTTTCTTT
few,TRBJ2-3,TRBV20-1,14,NA,CSARDWTFTDTQYF,TGCAGCGCGCGGGATTGGACATTCACAGATACGCAGTATTTT
NA,TRBJ2-1,TRBV6-2/TRBV6-3,12,NA,CASSEGGHLQFF,TGTGCCAGCAGTGAGGGAGGTCACCTCCAGTTCTTC
few,TRBJ1-1,TRBV5-1,13,TRBD1,CASRPDWTGKAFF,TGCGCCAGCAGGCCTGATTGGACAGGGAAAGCTTTCTTT
few,TRBJ2-7,TRBV6-5,14,TRBD1,CASSLPGQKYEQYF,TGTGCCAGCAGTTTACCGGGACAGAAATACGAGCAGTACTTC
NA,TRBJ2-1,TRBV6-2/TRBV6-3,16,TRBD2,CASSYGLAGGSSEQFF,TGTGCCAGCAGTTACGGACTAGCGGGAGGGTCTAGTGAGCAGTTCTTC
NA,TRBJ1-1,TRBV6-4,15,TRBD1,CASSRDREKNTEAFF,TGTGCCAGCAGTCGGGACAGGGAGAAGAACACTGAAGCTTTCTTT
NA,TRBJ2-1,TRBV29-1,13,TRBD1,CSVRGQGGNEQFF,TGCAGCGTACGGGGACAGGGGGGTAATGAGCAGTTCTTC
few,TRBJ2-1,TRBV4-1,16,TRBD2,CASSHPLAGVDNEQFF,TGCGCCAGCAGCCACCCACTAGCGGGAGTCGACAATGAGCAGTTCTTC
few,TRBJ2-5,TRBV30,13,NA,CAWSVQLQETQYF,TGTGCCTGGAGTGTACAGCTCCAAGAGACCCAGTACTTC
few,TRBJ2-5,TRBV20-1,11,NA,CSARVEETQYF,TGCAGTGCTAGAGTCGAAGAGACCCAGTACTTC
NA,TRBJ1-4,TRBV5-1,15,TRBD1,CASSPGDRLNEKLFF,TGCGCCAGCAGCCCAGGGGACAGGTTGAATGAAAAACTGTTTTTT
few,TRBJ2-5,TRBV7-2,12,NA,CASRRDQETQYF,TGTGCCAGCAGAAGGGACCAAGAGACCCAGTACTTC
few,TRBJ2-3,TRBV15,15,TRBD1,CATSRDRGVTDTQYF,TGTGCCACCAGCAGGGACAGGGGGGTAACAGATACGCAGTATTTT
many,TRBJ1-1,TRBV10-3,13,NA,CAISDRQGGEAFF,TGTGCCATCAGTGATAGGCAGGGAGGTGAAGCTTTCTTT
few,TRBJ1-1,TRBV28,15,NA,CASSFVGRKFTEAFF,TGTGCCAGCAGTTTTGTGGGACGAAAATTCACTGAAGCTTTCTTT
NA,TRBJ2-5,TRBV6-5,13,NA,CASSYNGGETQYF,TGTGCCAGCAGTTATAATGGTGGGGAGACCCAGTACTTC
few,TRBJ2-7,TRBV4-3,15,NA,CASSQDWEKGYEQYF,TGCGCCAGCAGCCAAGACTGGGAAAAGGGCTACGAGCAGTACTTC
NA,TRBJ2-5,TRBV4-2,16,TRBD2,CASSQERSGSWETQYF,TGTGCCAGCAGCCAAGAGCGTAGCGGGAGTTGGGAGACCCAGTACTTC
few,TRBJ2-2,TRBV20-1,15,TRBD2,CSARDPSGRPGELFF,TGCAGTGCTAGAGACCCTAGCGGGAGACCCGGGGAGCTGTTTTTT
few,TRBJ1-1,TRBV5-1,15,NA,CASSWTTGADAEAFF,TGCGCCAGCAGCTGGACGACAGGCGCGGATGCTGAAGCTTTCTTT